These T cell receptor beta chains were read from a single sample in a study of blood T cell repertoires in COVID-19. Repertoires were generated with immunoSEQ multiplex PCR, while TCRdb's copy carries only in-frame clones and drops some. The sample includes roughly 130,000 clones, approximately 80% of them seen just once. The sample consisted of peripheral blood. The origin of the receptors is a man aged 65 to 79 with acute or convalescent COVID-19. Each CDR3 is given with its conserved first and last residue. A D gene is named only where the DNA matches it firmly. Clone size is given for some rows only: seen once, a few or many times, or a class if the clone is expanded.

abundance: NA; v_gene: TRBV30; j_gene: TRBJ1-6; d_gene: TRBD1; CDR3aa: CAWIPPGTGVVSPLHF; CDR3nt: TGTGCCTGGATACCGCCCGGGACAGGGGTTGTGTCACCCCTCCACTTT
abundance: NA; v_gene: TRBV4-1; j_gene: TRBJ1-1; d_gene: TRBD1; CDR3aa: CASSQGLHPAQWTDREAFF; CDR3nt: TGCGCCAGCAGCCAAGGACTTCACCCCGCCCAGTGGACGGACAGGGAAGCTTTCTTT
abundance: NA; v_gene: TRBV19; j_gene: TRBJ1-4; d_gene: NA; CDR3aa: CASTRGGEKLFF; CDR3nt: TGTGCCAGTACCCGGGGGGGAGAAAAACTGTTTTTT
abundance: once; v_gene: TRBV5-6; j_gene: TRBJ2-2; d_gene: TRBD2; CDR3aa: CASSWGLAGELFF; CDR3nt: TGTGCCAGCAGCTGGGGACTAGCCGGGGAGCTGTTTTTT
abundance: many; v_gene: TRBV5-1; j_gene: TRBJ1-3; d_gene: NA; CDR3aa: CASSLGQSSGNTIYF; CDR3nt: TGCGCCAGCAGCTTAGGACAAAGCTCTGGAAACACCATATATTTT
abundance: NA; v_gene: TRBV28; j_gene: TRBJ1-1; d_gene: NA; CDR3aa: CASSLWTGLNTEAFF; CDR3nt: TGTGCCAGCAGTTTATGGACAGGTCTGAACACTGAAGCTTTCTTT
abundance: NA; v_gene: TRBV6-5; j_gene: TRBJ2-7; d_gene: TRBD1; CDR3aa: CASSRDRGLYEQYF; CDR3nt: TGTGCCAGCAGTCGGGACAGAGGACTTTACGAGCAGTACTTC
abundance: NA; v_gene: TRBV5-1; j_gene: TRBJ2-7; d_gene: TRBD1; CDR3aa: CASSYGTASYEQYF; CDR3nt: TGCGCCAGCAGCTACGGGACAGCATCCTACGAGCAGTACTTC
abundance: NA; v_gene: TRBV12-5; j_gene: TRBJ2-7; d_gene: NA; CDR3aa: CASGPPTGSWGFPYEQYF; CDR3nt: TGTGCTAGTGGCCCCCCAACAGGGTCCTGGGGCTTTCCCTACGAGCAGTACTTC
abundance: NA; v_gene: TRBV5-5; j_gene: TRBJ2-5; d_gene: TRBD1; CDR3aa: CASSSRDSEETQYF; CDR3nt: TGTGCCAGCAGCTCCCGGGACAGCGAAGAGACCCAGTACTTC
abundance: NA; v_gene: TRBV5-6; j_gene: TRBJ2-7; d_gene: TRBD2; CDR3aa: CASILGREGEQYF; CDR3nt: TGTGCCAGCATCCTGGGGAGGGAGGGCGAGCAGTACTTC
abundance: NA; v_gene: TRBV7-7; j_gene: TRBJ2-2; d_gene: TRBD2; CDR3aa: CASSVSGGTGELFF; CDR3nt: TGTGCTAGCAGCGTTAGCGGGGGGACCGGGGAGCTGTTTTTT
abundance: NA; v_gene: TRBV15; j_gene: TRBJ2-1; d_gene: NA; CDR3aa: CATSRAQGFPYNEQFF; CDR3nt: TGTGCCACCAGCAGGGCACAGGGCTTCCCCTACAATGAGCAGTTCTTC
abundance: once; v_gene: TRBV15; j_gene: TRBJ2-3; d_gene: TRBD2; CDR3aa: CATSPSGGGADTQYF; CDR3nt: TGTGCCACCAGCCCCTCCGGCGGGGGGGCAGATACGCAGTATTTT
abundance: NA; v_gene: TRBV2; j_gene: TRBJ1-3; d_gene: NA; CDR3aa: CASTKGGQGNTIYF; CDR3nt: TGTGCCAGCACCAAAGGAGGGCAAGGAAACACCATATATTTT
abundance: NA; v_gene: TRBV6-2/TRBV6-3; j_gene: TRBJ1-5; d_gene: NA; CDR3aa: CASSAGRNQPQHF; CDR3nt: TGTGCCAGCAGCGCGGGACGAAATCAGCCCCAGCATTTT
abundance: NA; v_gene: TRBV7-9; j_gene: TRBJ1-2; d_gene: NA; CDR3aa: CASSHHRERGYTF; CDR3nt: TGTGCCAGCAGCCACCACAGGGAACGCGGCTACACCTTC
abundance: NA; v_gene: TRBV5-4; j_gene: TRBJ1-2; d_gene: NA; CDR3aa: CASSGVDRERYTF; CDR3nt: TGTGCCAGCAGCGGGGTGGACAGAGAGCGCTACACCTTC
abundance: NA; v_gene: TRBV7-9; j_gene: TRBJ2-7; d_gene: TRBD1; CDR3aa: CASSPGTGPSEQYF; CDR3nt: TGTGCCAGCAGCCCCGGGACAGGGCCCAGCGAGCAGTACTTC
abundance: NA; v_gene: TRBV7-2; j_gene: TRBJ2-3; d_gene: NA; CDR3aa: CASSLGGTSTDTQYF; CDR3nt: TGTGCCAGCAGCTTGGGGGGAACTAGCACAGATACGCAGTATTTT
abundance: NA; v_gene: TRBV4-1; j_gene: TRBJ2-3; d_gene: TRBD2; CDR3aa: CASSQSLAGGPDTQYF; CDR3nt: TGCGCCAGCAGCCAATCACTAGCGGGGGGCCCAGATACGCAGTATTTT
abundance: NA; v_gene: TRBV6-5; j_gene: TRBJ2-7; d_gene: NA; CDR3aa: CASRPAAGPSYEQYF; CDR3nt: TGTGCCAGCAGACCGGCGGCAGGGCCATCCTACGAGCAGTACTTC
abundance: NA; v_gene: TRBV28; j_gene: TRBJ1-4; d_gene: TRBD1; CDR3aa: CASNRDRGYEKLFF; CDR3nt: TGTGCCAGTAACCGGGACAGGGGATATGAAAAACTGTTTTTT
abundance: once; v_gene: TRBV2; j_gene: TRBJ1-2; d_gene: TRBD1; CDR3aa: CASLREAGGSPHGYTF; CDR3nt: TGTGCCAGCTTAAGAGAGGCAGGGGGTTCACCCCATGGCTACACCTTC
abundance: NA; v_gene: TRBV5-1; j_gene: TRBJ1-2; d_gene: TRBD1; CDR3aa: CASSSGQGNGYTF; CDR3nt: TGCGCCAGCAGCTCGGGACAGGGGAATGGCTACACCTTC
abundance: NA; v_gene: TRBV4-1; j_gene: TRBJ2-2; d_gene: TRBD2; CDR3aa: CASSQGLAENTGELFF; CDR3nt: TGCGCCAGCAGCCAAGGGCTAGCGGAGAACACCGGGGAGCTGTTTTTT
abundance: few; v_gene: TRBV5-5; j_gene: TRBJ1-6; d_gene: NA; CDR3aa: CASSEQSSYNSPLHF; CDR3nt: TGTGCCAGCAGCGAACAGAGCTCCTATAATTCACCCCTCCACTTT
abundance: NA; v_gene: TRBV3-1/TRBV3-2; j_gene: TRBJ1-1; d_gene: NA; CDR3aa: CASSQDGRGRGLLEAFF; CDR3nt: TGTGCCAGCAGCCAAGATGGTAGGGGCAGGGGCTTATTAGAAGCTTTCTTT